The 13 T cell receptor beta chains in this list originate from one sample, sequenced in a study of human T cells and chemical hapten exposure (dated by TCRdb to the early 2020s). Library preparation employed RACE. Instrument on record: NextSeq 500. TCRdb reran the public reads through fastp at Q25 and MiXCR, keeping productive beta chains. Every entry covers one CDR3 protein and lists the most common genes and DNA from its rows. The sample data list 350,000 to 400,000 distinct CDR3 sequences, and about 6.9% of these were observed just once. Clones ranked in the top ten supply under 7% of the sample. According to the study, the label for this sample's time point signals: patch test 2, 6 weeks after DPC sensitization. The treatment or condition label, as the study defines it: therapeutic diphenylcyclopropenone sensitization with weekly scalp DPC. The sample in question was whole blood, obtained in connection with sensitization to the hapten diphenylcyclopropenone (DPC). These TCRs come from a woman between 18 and 29 years old with alopecia areata. Some clones in this sample may be carry-over from other donors' samples.

This clonotype showed up just a few times. V usage is TRBV12-3 or TRBV12-4 and J usage is TRBJ1-2; TRBD1 matches 11 bases. The V and J ends lost 7 bases and 2 bases, in that order; junction bases with no gene match: 3. This CDR3 has 14 residues. As DNA, the CDR3 is TGTGCCAGCACCAGGACAGGGGGCAACTATGGCTACACCTTC. Translation: CASTRTGGNYGYTF.

This chain uses TRBV2 with TRBJ2-1; D might be TRBD1 or TRBD2, each matching 6 bases. V was pared by 7 bases and J by 0 bases, with 10 bases between. Germline-derived CDR1 and CDR2 are SNHLY and FYNNEI. The CDR3 is 14 residues long. DNA of the CDR3: TGTGCCAGCAAGGGGGGACTCTCCTACAATGAGCAGTTCTTC. This sequence encodes CASKGGLSYNEQFF.

This clonotype appeared many times. The V gene is TRBV5-1, the J gene TRBJ1-1; no firm D call. Germline V gene data show CDR1 as SGHRS and CDR2 as YFSETQ. V was clipped by 4 bases and J by 0 bases, with 7 bases between them. The CDR3 is made up of 13 amino acids. DNA of the CDR3: TGCGCCAGCAGCCCTCAGTTGAACACTGAAGCTTTCTTT. It encodes CASSPQLNTEAFF.

At least ten counts were recorded for this clonotype. The chain uses TRBV14 and TRBJ1-2, with 8 bases that match TRBD1. Germline V lookup: CDR1 SGHDN, CDR2 FVKESK. The CDR3 has 15 residues. The V gene end was trimmed by 3 bases and the J gene end by 2 bases; junction bases not matched to a gene: 5. CDR3 residues: CASSHSDRVNYGYTF. The CDR3 DNA reads TGTGCCAGCAGCCACTCGGACAGGGTGAACTATGGCTACACCTTC.

This chain joins TRBV6-1 and TRBJ2-1; TRBD2 aligns across 7 bases. The germline V gene encodes CDR1 MNHNS and CDR2 SASEGT. CDR3 length: 14 residues. The V and J ends lost 0 bases and 10 bases, in that order; junction bases with no gene match: 6. Here the CDR3 reads CASSEAPGEGEQFF. Written as DNA, the CDR3 is TGTGCCAGCAGTGAAGCGCCGGGGGAGGGAGAGCAGTTCTTC.

There are many counts of this clonotype. This chain joins TRBV6-5 and TRBJ1-5; the D is unclear. This CDR3 has 14 amino acids. Per germline, CDR1 MNHEY and CDR2 SVGAGI. The germline V and J ends were trimmed by 6 bases and 1 base, with 10 bases remaining between them. The CDR3 is CASRYISSNQPQHF. Here the CDR3 DNA reads TGTGCCAGCAGGTACATTTCAAGCAATCAGCCCCAGCATTTT.

By its share, this clonotype is medium-sized (0.01 to 0.1%). This chain links TRBV4-1 with TRBJ1-1; D is unclear. The germline CDR1 and CDR2 sequences are MGHRA and YSYEKL. CDR3 length: 13 amino acids. V lost 5 bases to trimming and J lost 1 base, with 8 bases between them. Here the CDR3 DNA reads TGCGCCAGCAGCTTTCCTCGGAACACTGAAGCTTTCTTT. Residues: CASSFPRNTEAFF.

J is TRBJ2-3 and V is TRBV9, with unresolved D. Trimming removed 0 bases from V and 2 bases from J, with 16 bases in between. The CDR3 has 17 residues. Germline V lookup: CDR1 SGDLS, CDR2 YYNGEE. The CDR3 DNA reads as TGTGCCAGCAGCGTAGCTCTCAACCTCGGGCCCACAGATACGCAGTATTTT. Translation gives CASSVALNLGPTDTQYF. The full variable domain, in which reference TRBV9 and TRBJ2-3 provide the parts outside the CDR3, is DSGVTQTPKHLITATGQRVTLRCSPRSGDLSVYWYQQSLDQGLQFLIQYYNGEERAKGNILERFSAQQFPDLHSELNLSSLELGDSALYFCASSVALNLGPTDTQYFGPGTRLTVL.

The V call is TRBV4-2, the J call TRBJ2-5; 7 bases are a match to TRBD2. This CDR3 contains 14 residues. Trimming cost V 2 bases and J 3 bases; bases outside gene matches: 3. In germline, CDR1 is LGHNA, CDR2 YNFKEQ. CDR3 residues: CASSQPLAEETQYF. In DNA, the CDR3 is TGTGCCAGCAGCCAACCCCTAGCGGAAGAGACCCAGTACTTC.

Points on this clonotype: A much larger clone sits a single nucleotide away, making a read error possible. J is TRBJ2-3 and V is TRBV7-9, with TRBD1 identical over 8 bases. This CDR3 spans 17 amino acids. CDR1 is SEHNR, CDR2 FQNEAQ, per germline (reference sequence). CDR3 nucleotide sequence: TGTGTCAGCAGCCGTCAGGACAGGGCTTTGGGCACAGATACGCAGTATTTT. Protein product: CVSSRQDRALGTDTQYF.

This clonotype was detected many times. V usage is TRBV6-2 or TRBV6-3 and J usage is TRBJ1-5; possibly TRBD1 for D (5 bases). The CDR3 spans 15 residues. V was shortened by 5 bases and J by 10 bases, with 21 bases between the two germline ends. CDR1 is MNHEY, CDR2 SVGEGT, per germline. The CDR3 loop is CASSETGDPSGPQHF. As DNA, the CDR3 is TGTGCCAGCAGTGAAACAGGCGACCCCTCAGGTCCCCAGCATTTT.

The sample holds many counts of this clonotype. The V call is TRBV28, the J call TRBJ1-5; TRBD1 matches 7 bases. The CDR3 length is 15 residues. The J segment lost 3 bases and the V segment lost 6 bases, leaving 8 bases of the junction unmatched. Germline lookup yields CDR1 MDHEN and CDR2 SYDVKM. The CDR3 reads CASRPGTASNQPQHF. The CDR3, as DNA: TGTGCCAGCAGGCCCGGGACAGCCTCCAATCAGCCCCAGCATTTT.

This clonotype was seen only a few times. The chain joins TRBV6-5 to TRBJ1-1; D unresolved. Germline V gene lookup returns CDR1 MNHEY and CDR2 SVGAGI. The CDR3 totals 15 residues. V shed 2 bases and J shed 3 bases, with 13 bases lying between them. CDR3 in amino acids: CASSYAYSGYTEAFF. The DNA of the CDR3 is TGTGCCAGCAGTTACGCGTACTCAGGTTACACTGAAGCTTTCTTT.